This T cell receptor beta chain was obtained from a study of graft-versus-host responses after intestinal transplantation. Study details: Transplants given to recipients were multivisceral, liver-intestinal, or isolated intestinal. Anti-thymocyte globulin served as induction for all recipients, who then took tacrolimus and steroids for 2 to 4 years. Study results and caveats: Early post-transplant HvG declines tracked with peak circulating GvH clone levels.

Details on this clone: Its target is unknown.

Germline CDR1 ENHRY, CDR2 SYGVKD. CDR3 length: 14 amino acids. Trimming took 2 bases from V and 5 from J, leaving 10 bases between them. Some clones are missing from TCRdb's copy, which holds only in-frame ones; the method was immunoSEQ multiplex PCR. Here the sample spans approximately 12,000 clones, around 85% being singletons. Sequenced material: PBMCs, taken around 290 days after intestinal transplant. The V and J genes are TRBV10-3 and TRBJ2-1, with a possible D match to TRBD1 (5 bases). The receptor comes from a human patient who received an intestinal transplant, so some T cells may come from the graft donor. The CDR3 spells CAISEPSRDNEQFF. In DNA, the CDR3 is TGTGCCATCAGTGAGCCCAGCAGGGACAATGAGCAGTTCTTC.